This entry is about one TCR beta chain. An amount of RNA that ranged from roughly 0.45 to 1 ug was reverse transcribed with random hexamers. One entry per CDR3 protein results from TCRdb running MiXCR on the immunoSEQ multiplex PCR reads. The table has about 400,000 distinct CDR3 sequences, approximately 85% seen once; the top ten hold roughly 0.1%. The data stem from a study of CD8 T cells in Susac syndrome. The CDR3 length is 21 residues. Unmatched junction bases numbered 16, after V lost 2 bases and J lost 3 bases. CDR1 and CDR2 (germline): MNHEY, SVGAGI. Material for sequencing was CD8+ T cells from PBMCs. The clonotype was recovered from a human donor with multiple sclerosis. The J gene is TRBJ2-7, the V gene TRBV6-5, with TRBD2 identical over 16 bases. CDR3 residues: CASSYTSSGTSGRATSYEQYF. CDR3 sequence (DNA): TGTGCCAGCAGTTACACCTCCTCCGGGACTAGCGGGAGGGCCACGAGCTACGAGCAGTACTTC.